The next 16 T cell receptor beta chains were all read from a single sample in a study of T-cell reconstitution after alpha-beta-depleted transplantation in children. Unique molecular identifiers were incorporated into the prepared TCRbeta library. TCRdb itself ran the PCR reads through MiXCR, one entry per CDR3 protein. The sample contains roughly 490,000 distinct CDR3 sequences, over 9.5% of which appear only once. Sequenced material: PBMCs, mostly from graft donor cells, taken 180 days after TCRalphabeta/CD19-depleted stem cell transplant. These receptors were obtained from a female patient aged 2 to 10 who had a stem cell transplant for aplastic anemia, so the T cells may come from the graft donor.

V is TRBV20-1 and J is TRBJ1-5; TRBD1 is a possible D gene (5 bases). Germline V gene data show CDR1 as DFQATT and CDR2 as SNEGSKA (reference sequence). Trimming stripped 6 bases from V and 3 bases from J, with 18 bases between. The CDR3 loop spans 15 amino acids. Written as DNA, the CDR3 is TGCAGTGCCCTAGAGGTGGTCAGGGCCAATCAGCCCCAGCATTTT. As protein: CSALEVVRANQPQHF.

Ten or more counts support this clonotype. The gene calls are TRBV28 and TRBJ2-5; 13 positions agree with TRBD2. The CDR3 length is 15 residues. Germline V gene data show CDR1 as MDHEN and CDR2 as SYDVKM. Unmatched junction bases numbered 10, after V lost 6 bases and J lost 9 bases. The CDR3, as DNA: TGTGCCAGCAGCCTGGGACTAGCGGGGAGCGGGGCCCAGTACTTC. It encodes CASSLGLAGSGAQYF. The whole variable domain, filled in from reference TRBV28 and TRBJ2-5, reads DVKVTQSSRYLVKRTGEKVFLECVQDMDHENMFWYRQDPGLGLRLIYFSYDVKMKEKGDIPEGYSVSREKKERFSLILESASTNQTSMYLCASSLGLAGSGAQYFGPGTRLLVL.

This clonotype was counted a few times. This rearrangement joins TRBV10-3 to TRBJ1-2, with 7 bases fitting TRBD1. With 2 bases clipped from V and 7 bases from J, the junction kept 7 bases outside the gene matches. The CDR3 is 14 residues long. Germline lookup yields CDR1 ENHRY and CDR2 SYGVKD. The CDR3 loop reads CAISETDRVTGYTF. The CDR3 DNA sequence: TGTGCCATCAGTGAGACCGACAGGGTGACTGGCTACACCTTC.

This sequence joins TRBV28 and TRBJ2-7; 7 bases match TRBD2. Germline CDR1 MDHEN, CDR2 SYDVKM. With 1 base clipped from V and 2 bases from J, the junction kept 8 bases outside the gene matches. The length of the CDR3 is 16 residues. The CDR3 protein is CASSLSGAGSPYEQYF. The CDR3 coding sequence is TGTGCCAGCAGTTTATCTGGAGCGGGATCGCCCTACGAGCAGTACTTC.

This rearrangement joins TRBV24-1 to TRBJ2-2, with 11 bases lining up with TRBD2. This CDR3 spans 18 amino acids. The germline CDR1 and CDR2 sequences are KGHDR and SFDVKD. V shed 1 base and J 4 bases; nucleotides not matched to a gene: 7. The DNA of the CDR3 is TGTGCCACCAGTGATTTAACTAGCGGGAGAAGGGGCACCGGGGAGCTGTTTTTT. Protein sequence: CATSDLTSGRRGTGELFF.

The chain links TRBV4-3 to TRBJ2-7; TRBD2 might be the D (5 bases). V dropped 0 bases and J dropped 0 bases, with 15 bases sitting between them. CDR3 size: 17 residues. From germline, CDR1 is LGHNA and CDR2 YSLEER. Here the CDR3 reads CASSQDLSLAPSYEQYF. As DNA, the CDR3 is TGCGCCAGCAGCCAAGATCTGAGCCTAGCACCCTCCTACGAGCAGTACTTC.

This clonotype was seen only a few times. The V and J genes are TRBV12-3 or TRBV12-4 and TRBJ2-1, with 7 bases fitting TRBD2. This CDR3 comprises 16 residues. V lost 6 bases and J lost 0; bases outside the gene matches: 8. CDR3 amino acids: CASSPAGRPSYNEQFF. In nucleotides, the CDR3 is TGTGCCAGCAGCCCGGCCGGGAGGCCCTCCTACAATGAGCAGTTCTTC.

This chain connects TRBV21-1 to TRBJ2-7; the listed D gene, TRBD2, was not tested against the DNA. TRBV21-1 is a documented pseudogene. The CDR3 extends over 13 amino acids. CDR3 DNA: TGTGCCAGCAACTCCCACCCAGCGAACGAGCAGTACGTC. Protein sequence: CASNSHPANEQYV.

CDR3 sequence (DNA): TGCAGCGTTGAAGGGGGAGGGTCCGGCAATCAGCCCCAGCATTTT. Amino acids: CSVEGGGSGNQPQHF. This chain connects TRBV29-1 to TRBJ1-5; D unclear. V was cut by 1 base and J by 2 bases, with 12 bases left in between. The germline V gene encodes CDR1 SQVTM and CDR2 ANQGSEA. The CDR3 consists of 15 residues.

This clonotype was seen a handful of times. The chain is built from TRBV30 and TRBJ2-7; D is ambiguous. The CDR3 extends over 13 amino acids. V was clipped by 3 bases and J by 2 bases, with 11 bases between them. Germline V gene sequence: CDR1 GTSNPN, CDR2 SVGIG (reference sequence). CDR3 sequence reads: CAWRAAQPYEQYF. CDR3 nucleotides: TGTGCCTGGAGGGCCGCGCAGCCCTACGAGCAGTACTTC.

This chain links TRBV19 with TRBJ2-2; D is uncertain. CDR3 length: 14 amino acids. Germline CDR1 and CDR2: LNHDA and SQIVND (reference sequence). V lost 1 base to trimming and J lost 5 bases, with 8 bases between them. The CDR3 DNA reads TGTGCCAGTAGTATAGGGTGGGTGACCGGGGAGCTGTTTTTT. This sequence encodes CASSIGWVTGELFF.

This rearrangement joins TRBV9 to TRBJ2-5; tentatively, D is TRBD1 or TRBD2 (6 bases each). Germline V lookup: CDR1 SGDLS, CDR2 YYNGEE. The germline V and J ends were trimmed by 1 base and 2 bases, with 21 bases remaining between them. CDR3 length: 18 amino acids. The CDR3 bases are TGTGCCAGCAGCGTAACCGACCGAGGGGGGACACATCAAGAGACCCAGTACTTC. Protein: CASSVTDRGGTHQETQYF.

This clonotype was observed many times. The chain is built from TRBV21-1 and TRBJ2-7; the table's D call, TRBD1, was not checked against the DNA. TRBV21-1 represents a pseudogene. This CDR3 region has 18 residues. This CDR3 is CASSKLTRGVGKSYEQYV. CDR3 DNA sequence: TGTGCCAGCAGCAAGCTCACCCGGGGAGTGGGGAAATCCTACGAGCAGTACGTC.

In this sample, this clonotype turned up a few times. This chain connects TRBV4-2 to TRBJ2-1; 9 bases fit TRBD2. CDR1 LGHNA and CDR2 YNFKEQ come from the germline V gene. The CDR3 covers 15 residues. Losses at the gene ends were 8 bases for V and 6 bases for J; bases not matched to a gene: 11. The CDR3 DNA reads TGTGCCAGCGCCAGGGGAACTAGCGGGTCCAATGAGCAGTTCTTC. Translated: CASARGTSGSNEQFF.

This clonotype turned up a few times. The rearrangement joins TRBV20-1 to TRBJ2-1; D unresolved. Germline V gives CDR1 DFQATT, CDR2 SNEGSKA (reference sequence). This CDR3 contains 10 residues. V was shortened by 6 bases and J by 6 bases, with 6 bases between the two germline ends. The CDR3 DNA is TGCAGTGCAGACCCCAATGAGCAGTTCTTC. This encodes CSADPNEQFF.

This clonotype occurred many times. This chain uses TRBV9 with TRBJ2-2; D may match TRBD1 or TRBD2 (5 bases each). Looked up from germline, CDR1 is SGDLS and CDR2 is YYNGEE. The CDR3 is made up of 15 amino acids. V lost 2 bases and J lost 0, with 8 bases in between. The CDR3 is CASSVGPSNTGELFF. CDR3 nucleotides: TGTGCCAGCAGCGTGGGACCCTCGAACACCGGGGAGCTGTTTTTT.